The 2 T cell receptor beta chains below all came from one sample that was sequenced in a study of blood T cell repertoires in COVID-19. TCRdb's table, derived via immunoSEQ multiplex PCR, lists solely in-frame clones and lacks some. The table records 150,000 to 200,000 clones, 75% to 80% of them present only once. The sequencing sample was made of peripheral blood. All receptors derive from a woman between 65 and 79 years old with acute or convalescent COVID-19.

This chain joins TRBV5-1 and TRBJ2-1, with TRBD2 matching over 9 bases. Germline V lookup: CDR1 SGHRS, CDR2 YFSETQ. The length of the CDR3 is 15 residues. V dropped 2 bases and J dropped 5; count of bases not matched to a gene: 5. CDR3 nucleotides: TGCGCCAGCAGCTTCGGCGGGAGGGCCAACAATGAGCAGTTCTTC. Its translation is CASSFGGRANNEQFF.

The chain recombines TRBV19 with TRBJ1-2; no clear D. The CDR3 runs to 14 residues. The V gene's germline CDR1 is LNHDA and CDR2 SQIVND (reference sequence). Trimming left V 3 bases short and J 7 bases short, with 15 bases between. CDR3 loop: CASSISRGLSGYTF. The CDR3 region has the DNA TGTGCCAGTAGTATTAGTCGTGGGCTGAGTGGCTACACCTTC.